This entry describes one T cell receptor beta chain. The sample belongs to a study of blood T cell repertoires in COVID-19. Study-wide background: PBMCs, B-cell-depleted T cells, or T cells provided the cDNA or gDNA that made up the material.

Per the study methods: The authors estimated nucleated cell counts from reference gene primer amplification. Profiled with immunoSEQ multiplex PCR; TCRdb holds only in-frame clones, not every one. V and J calls and clone size are given by that table; D and trimming were obtained from the DNA. The table includes some 200,000 clones, roughly 90% detected once. The V gene's germline CDR1 is SEHNR and CDR2 FQNEAQ (reference sequence). This CDR3 region has 16 residues. V lost 1 base and J lost 0, with 10 bases in between. The TCR was taken from a man in his fifties or sixties with acute or convalescent COVID-19. J is TRBJ2-1 and V is TRBV7-9; D gene unclear. Specimen: peripheral blood. The CDR3 region is CASSLGLTSSYNEQFF. The CDR3 region has the DNA TGTGCCAGCAGCTTAGGACTGACGAGCTCCTACAATGAGCAGTTCTTC.